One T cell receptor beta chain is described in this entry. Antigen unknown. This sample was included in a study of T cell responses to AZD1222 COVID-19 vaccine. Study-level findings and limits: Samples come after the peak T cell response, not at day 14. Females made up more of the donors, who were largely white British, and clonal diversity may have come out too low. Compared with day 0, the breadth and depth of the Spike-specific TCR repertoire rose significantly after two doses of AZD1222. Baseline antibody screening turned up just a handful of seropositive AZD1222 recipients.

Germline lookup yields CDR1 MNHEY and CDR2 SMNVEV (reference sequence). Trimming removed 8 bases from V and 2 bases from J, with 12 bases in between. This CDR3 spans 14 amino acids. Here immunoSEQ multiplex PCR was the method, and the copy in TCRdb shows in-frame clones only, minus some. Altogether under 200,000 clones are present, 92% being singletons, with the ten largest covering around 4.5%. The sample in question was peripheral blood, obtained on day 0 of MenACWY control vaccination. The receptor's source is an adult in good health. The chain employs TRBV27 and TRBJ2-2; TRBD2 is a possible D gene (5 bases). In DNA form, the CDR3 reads TGTGCCAGCCAAAGCGGATTTAACACCGGGGAGCTGTTTTTT. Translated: CASQSGFNTGELFF.